Detailed here is one T cell receptor (beta chain). Its specificity is not known. The data are from a study of radiotherapy plus CTLA-4 blockade in lung cancer. Only in-frame clones appear in the TCRdb table, and some are missing; sequencing was by immunoSEQ multiplex PCR. This repertoire shows roughly 120,000 clones, approximately 80% found once; its top ten account for over 4%. Findings and caveats of the study: There was expansion of tumor-derived TCR clones in blood after radiotherapy plus ipilimumab.

It was focal radiation plus CTLA-4 blockade with ipilimumab that patients with chemo-refractory metastatic non-small-cell lung cancer received. J was trimmed by 5 bases and V by 0 bases; bases with no gene match: 9. The CDR3 contains 15 residues. Per the germline V gene, CDR1 is GTSNPN and CDR2 is SVGIG (reference sequence). Sequencing used peripheral blood, obtained from a patient treated with radiotherapy plus ipilimumab. This sequence joins TRBV30 and TRBJ1-2, with TRBD1 matching over 7 bases. The source is a human donor with non-small cell lung cancer who had a partial response to radiotherapy plus ipilimumab. The CDR3, as DNA: TGTGCCTGGAGTGTGGGGACAGCGGAACCTTATGGCTACACCTTC. It translates to CAWSVGTAEPYGYTF.